These 27 T cell receptor beta chains were sequenced from one sample in a study of sequential checkpoint blockade in melanoma. Clones were sequenced by immunoSEQ multiplex PCR, and TCRdb holds only the in-frame ones, with some missing. The sample records about 40,000 clones, approximately 90% being singletons. Noted treatment: randomized to nivolumab then ipilimumab (arm A) or the reverse (arm B). The sample here was CD8+ T cells sorted from blood (inferred from file names), taken from a patient given nivolumab and ipilimumab in sequence. The receptors come from a human donor with melanoma.

J is TRBJ2-7 and V is TRBV30; D possibly corresponds to TRBD2 (5 bases). CDR3 length: 13 residues. Looked up from germline, CDR1 is GTSNPN and CDR2 is SVGIG (reference sequence). Trimming took off 3 bases at V and 6 bases at J, with 15 bases between the two ends. The CDR3 reads CAWSPITGSEQYV. The CDR3 DNA reads as TGTGCCTGGAGCCCGATCACGGGGTCCGAGCAGTACGTC.

The chain combines TRBV28 with TRBJ2-7; D is possibly TRBD2 (5 bases). The CDR3 has 17 residues. Germline assignment: CDR1 MDHEN and CDR2 SYDVKM. V lost 3 bases and J lost 2, with 20 bases in between. In nucleotides, the CDR3 is TGTGCCAGCAGTTTGCACCTTCGGGGTAGACTCGCCTACGAGCAGTACTTC. This gives the protein CASSLHLRGRLAYEQYF.

This clone occurred a few times. This chain joins TRBV19 and TRBJ2-7; tentative D call: TRBD2 (6 bases). V was clipped by 7 bases and J by 3 bases, with 13 bases between them. Per the germline V gene, CDR1 is LNHDA and CDR2 is SQIVND (reference sequence). The CDR3 spans 13 residues. In nucleotides, the CDR3 is TGTGCCAGTACCAATCTGGGAGGCTACGAGCAGTACTTC. It translates to CASTNLGGYEQYF.

This clone occurred once. This chain connects TRBV6-6 to TRBJ2-1, with 7 bases aligning to TRBD1. There are 15 residues in the CDR3. Germline lookup yields CDR1 MNHNY and CDR2 SVGAGI (reference sequence). Losses at the gene ends were 4 bases for V and 0 bases for J; bases not matched to a gene: 3. The CDR3, as DNA: TGTGCCAGCAGTTTCTCAGGGGGCTCCTACAATGAGCAGTTCTTC. It specifies CASSFSGGSYNEQFF.

The CDR3 sequence: CASSTGTLAGELFF. In nucleotides, the CDR3 is TGTGCCAGTAGTACAGGAACATTGGCCGGGGAGCTGTTTTTT. The V gene is TRBV19, the J gene TRBJ2-2; no clear D. The CDR3 totals 14 residues. Trimming removed 4 bases at V and 6 bases at J, with 12 bases between. The germline gives CDR1 LNHDA, CDR2 SQIVND (reference sequence).

V is TRBV30 and J is TRBJ2-1; D unresolved. Trimming pared 4 bases from V and 4 bases from J, leaving 5 bases between. Germline CDR1 and CDR2: GTSNPN and SVGIG (reference sequence). The CDR3 totals 11 residues. The CDR3 loop reads CAWNGYNEQFF. In DNA form, the CDR3 reads TGTGCCTGGAACGGGTACAATGAGCAGTTCTTC.

Regarding this clone: The same CDR3 also results from other DNA sequences found in this sample. The chain couples TRBV27 to TRBJ1-2; 9 bases fit TRBD1. Germline lookup yields CDR1 MNHEY and CDR2 SMNVEV (reference sequence). V shed 0 bases and J 6 bases; nucleotides not matched to a gene: 2. This CDR3 has 14 amino acids. The DNA of the CDR3 is TGTGCCAGCAGTTTATCGGGGACAGGGAATGGCTACACCTTC. Residues: CASSLSGTGNGYTF.

The chain links TRBV28 to TRBJ2-7; no clear D. Looked up from germline, CDR1 is MDHEN and CDR2 is SYDVKM. V was clipped by 6 bases and J by 2 bases, with 11 bases between them. This CDR3 contains 13 residues. CDR3 region: CASSTYSAYEQYF. Here the CDR3 DNA reads TGTGCCAGCAGCACCTATTCTGCCTACGAGCAGTACTTC. Looking up the rest from reference TRBV28 and TRBJ2-7 gives the full variable domain: DVKVTQSSRYLVKRTGEKVFLECVQDMDHENMFWYRQDPGLGLRLIYFSYDVKMKEKGDIPEGYSVSREKKERFSLILESASTNQTSMYLCASSTYSAYEQYFGPGTRLTVT.

The chain has TRBV28 and TRBJ1-5; TRBD1 matches at 7 bases. The V and J ends lost 4 bases and 0 bases, in that order; junction bases with no gene match: 3. Germline CDR1 is MDHEN and CDR2 is SYDVKM. This CDR3 is built from 15 residues. The CDR3 is CASSWDRYSNQPQHF. The CDR3 DNA follows: TGTGCCAGCAGTTGGGACAGATATAGCAATCAGCCCCAGCATTTT.

The chain joins TRBV6-1 to TRBJ2-7, with 8 positions matching TRBD2. The CDR3 totals 15 residues. V was clipped by 2 bases and J by 2 bases; unmatched bases: 5. CDR1 and CDR2 from the germline V gene are MNHNS and SASEGT. The CDR3 bases are TGTGCCAGCAGTGAACCCAGCGGGAGTCCCTACGAGCAGTACGTC. This encodes CASSEPSGSPYEQYV.

The chain recombines TRBV2 with TRBJ2-3; a weak D match, TRBD1 (6 bases). Germline V lookup: CDR1 SNHLY, CDR2 FYNNEI. The CDR3 runs to 14 residues. CDR3 sequence reads: CALQQGFVGDTQYF. CDR3 bases: TGTGCGCTACAGCAGGGGTTTGTTGGGGATACGCAGTATTTT.

The V gene is TRBV4-2, the J gene TRBJ2-1, with 11 bases matching TRBD2. The junction had 14 bases not matched to a gene; V was cut back by 4 bases and J by 9 bases. CDR3 size: 17 residues. Germline V gene data show CDR1 as LGHNA and CDR2 as YNFKEQ. The CDR3 region is CASSLPAVLAGEVEQFF. The CDR3 DNA follows: TGTGCCAGCAGCCTCCCGGCGGTACTAGCGGGAGAGGTTGAGCAGTTCTTC.

This clone has just one count. The chain recombines TRBV5-1 with TRBJ1-1; the D gene is possibly TRBD1 (5 bases). Germline CDR1 and CDR2: SGHRS and YFSETQ. The CDR3 is made up of 12 amino acids. V lost 0 bases to trimming and J lost 6 bases, with 6 bases between them. The CDR3 DNA follows: TGCGCCAGCAGCTTGGAGGGGCCTGAAGCTTTCTTT. Amino acids: CASSLEGPEAFF.

The chain employs TRBV5-8 and TRBJ2-1; D gene uncertain. Per the germline V gene, CDR1 is SGHTS and CDR2 is YDEGEE. This CDR3 is 13 amino acids long. Deletions cut 0 bases from V and 7 bases from J, with 8 bases between. CDR3 nucleotide sequence: TGTGCCAGCAGCTTGGAAGATAGTAATGAGCAGTTCTTC. Protein product: CASSLEDSNEQFF.

This clone was seen a single time. The genes are TRBV9 and TRBJ1-2; no firm D call. The V gene lost 5 bases and the J gene lost 1 base, with 21 bases spanning the gap. The CDR3 is 17 amino acids. Looked up from germline, CDR1 is SGDLS and CDR2 is YYNGEE. As DNA, the CDR3 is TGTGCCAGCAGTCCTACCTCGGGTCCTGGTTTTAACTATGGCTACACCTTC. Protein: CASSPTSGPGFNYGYTF. Filled out from reference TRBV9 and TRBJ1-2, the complete variable domain reads DSGVTQTPKHLITATGQRVTLRCSPRSGDLSVYWYQQSLDQGLQFLIQYYNGEERAKGNILERFSAQQFPDLHSELNLSSLELGDSALYFCASSPTSGPGFNYGYTFGSGTRLTVV.

The chain couples TRBV9 to TRBJ2-1; a possible D gene is TRBD2 (6 bases). Germline V gene sequence: CDR1 SGDLS, CDR2 YYNGEE. Trimming took 4 bases from V and 8 from J, leaving 16 bases between them. The CDR3 contains 14 residues. For the CDR3, the DNA is TGTGCCAGCAGCATGGCGGGAATGTGGGATGAGCAGTTCTTC. Translation: CASSMAGMWDEQFF.

The chain has TRBV27 and TRBJ2-7; possibly TRBD2 for D (6 bases). Germline assignment: CDR1 MNHEY and CDR2 SMNVEV (reference sequence). With 5 bases removed from V and 2 bases from J, the gap between germline ends came to 13 bases. This CDR3 is built from 14 residues. The CDR3 protein is CASSSGGRTYEQYF. The CDR3 DNA follows: TGTGCCAGCAGTAGCGGAGGGCGGACCTACGAGCAGTACTTC.

The chain is built from TRBV5-6 and TRBJ2-7, with D maybe TRBD1 (6 bases). Germline CDR1 is SGHDT and CDR2 is YYEEEE. V was cut by 0 bases and J by 3 bases, with 19 bases left in between. The CDR3 length is 17 residues. The DNA for the CDR3 is TGTGCCAGCAGCTTGGGGGGACACCCGATCCCTATCTACGAGCAGTACTTC. This codes for CASSLGGHPIPIYEQYF.

The rearrangement joins TRBV9 to TRBJ1-1; perhaps TRBD1 as D (5 bases). The V end lost 0 bases, the J end lost 6 bases, and 12 bases lay between the germline ends. Germline CDR1 reads SGDLS; CDR2 reads YYNGEE. This CDR3 is 14 amino acids long. The DNA of the CDR3 is TGTGCCAGCAGCGTAGGTCCAGGGTCCCCTGAAGCTTTCTTT. As protein: CASSVGPGSPEAFF.

V and J are TRBV7-3 and TRBJ2-1, with 7 bases that match TRBD2. CDR3 length equals 15 residues. The germline V gene encodes CDR1 SGHTA and CDR2 FQGTGA. J was trimmed by 4 bases and V by 1 base; bases with no gene match: 4. The CDR3 loop reads CASSLSLAGYNEQFF. Here the CDR3 DNA reads TGTGCCAGCAGCTTAAGTTTAGCGGGTTACAATGAGCAGTTCTTC.

This chain links TRBV4-3 with TRBJ2-5; 7 nucleotides agree with TRBD2. In germline, CDR1 is LGHNA, CDR2 YSLEER. Unmatched junction bases numbered 5, after V lost 0 bases and J lost 4 bases. This CDR3 comprises 15 residues. The CDR3, as DNA: TGCGCCAGCAGCCAAGACTGGGAGGGGCGAGAGACCCAGTACTTC. Its translation: CASSQDWEGRETQYF.

This clone was recorded only once. The rearrangement links TRBV2 to TRBJ2-1; 12 bases fit TRBD2. V lost 6 bases, J lost 5 bases, and 2 bases stayed unmatched. Germline lookup yields CDR1 SNHLY and CDR2 FYNNEI. This CDR3 has 14 amino acids. The DNA for the CDR3 is TGTGCCAGCAGACTAGCGGGAGGTCACAATGAGCAGTTCTTC. Translated, it gives CASRLAGGHNEQFF. The full variable domain, rest sourced from reference TRBV2 and TRBJ2-1, is EPEVTQTPSHQVTQMGQEVILRCVPISNHLYFYWYRQILGQKVEFLVSFYNNEISEKSEIFDDQFSVERPDGSNFTLKIRSTKLEDSAMYFCASRLAGGHNEQFFGPGTRLTVL.

This clone was counted a few times. As DNA, the CDR3 is TGTGCCAGCAGCTTAGCGCATGGGGGCCCCCTCTACGGGACCCAGTACTTC. Encoded protein: CASSLAHGGPLYGTQYF. V is TRBV7-6 and J is TRBJ2-5, with D possibly TRBD1 on 6 matching bases. Trimming shortened V by 0 bases and J by 7 bases, and 21 bases separated the two germline ends. This CDR3 region has 17 residues. The germline V gene encodes CDR1 SGHVS and CDR2 FNYEAQ.

The chain's CDR3 is CASSFLAVLAGEDNEQFF. In nucleotides, the CDR3 is TGTGCCAGCAGTTTTTTAGCTGTACTAGCGGGGGAGGACAATGAGCAGTTCTTC. The V call is TRBV27, the J call TRBJ2-1, with 11 bases aligning to TRBD2. CDR3 length: 18 amino acids. CDR1 is MNHEY, CDR2 SMNVEV, per germline (reference sequence). With 3 bases clipped from V and 5 bases from J, the junction kept 12 bases outside the gene matches.

The V gene is TRBV19, the J gene TRBJ1-1; 8 nucleotides match TRBD1. V lost 3 bases and J lost 0; bases outside the gene matches: 3. CDR1 LNHDA and CDR2 SQIVND come from the germline V gene (reference sequence). The CDR3 has 15 amino acids. The CDR3 sequence is CASSIRGQVNTEAFF. The CDR3, as DNA: TGTGCCAGTAGTATTCGGGGACAGGTGAACACTGAAGCTTTCTTT.

The V gene is TRBV30, the J gene TRBJ2-3; a possible D gene is TRBD2 (5 bases). This CDR3 contains 15 residues. The germline CDR1 and CDR2 sequences are GTSNPN and SVGIG (reference sequence). V was shortened by 0 bases and J by 0 bases, with 10 bases between the two germline ends. The CDR3 coding sequence is TGTGCCTGGAGTGTAGGGCGGGCTAGCACAGATACGCAGTATTTT. Translated, it gives CAWSVGRASTDTQYF.

The J gene is TRBJ2-1, the V gene TRBV7-9, with a tentative D call TRBD2 (6 bases). There are 14 residues in the CDR3. Trimming took off 1 base at V and 3 bases at J, with 7 bases between the two ends. The germline gives CDR1 SEHNR, CDR2 FQNEAQ (reference sequence). DNA for the CDR3: TGTGCCAGCAGCTTAGGACTAGGCTACAATGAGCAGTTCTTC. Translating it yields CASSLGLGYNEQFF.